This TCR beta chain was identified in a study of cytomegalovirus exposure and HLA in healthy donors (dated by TCRdb to about 2017). Background on the whole study: An earlier analysis of roughly 630 of the donors reported 250 to 300 Gb of sequence data and some 100 million unique TCR beta sequences from 150 million to 200 million T cells. Roughly 300 gigabases of sequencing data and tens of millions of unique TCR sequences were included in an early release covering about 700 HLA-typed donors. The genetic ancestry cluster associated with self-reported Caucasian donors included roughly four fifths of the 350 to 500 genotyped donors. The study was designed to test whether signatures of past pathogen exposure could be identified by cataloging public T cell receptors. Using immunosequencing, the study profiled T cell repertoires from about 610 subjects and related those repertoires to cytomegalovirus serostatus. Besides the first cohort of 666 subjects, a separate validation cohort made up of 95 to 150 different subjects was used. To predict cytomegalovirus infection status, the study combined high-throughput TCR immunosequencing, statistical association of individual TCRs with disease status, and machine learning. A later analysis re-analyzed previously published TCR beta repertoires from approximately 700 donors and added high-resolution HLA genotyping to study TCR occurrence patterns. Rather than using new phenotypic data, the later analysis identified candidate immune exposures from TCR beta sequences and from how often those sequences occurred across donors. An earlier analysis of 500 to 650 of the donors applied high-throughput TCR beta sequencing to assess whether each TCR beta V gene segment acted as functional or pseudogenic. Donor age, sex, ethnicity and CMV serostatus were collected together with the repertoire data. A later genetic analysis took genome-wide SNP genotypes for about 65% of the 666 donors and used that subset as a discovery cohort. All discovery cohort repertoires had been generated on a single sequencing platform. HLA typing included class I and class II loci at four-digit resolution. The number of donors typed differed by locus, with roughly 620-630 for A, B, C, DRB1 and DQB1, roughly 520 for DQA1, 606 for DPA1, and about 450 for DPB1. Five DR-DQ haplotypes were treated as single units for association and clustering because of strong linkage in the cohort. Among around 400 genotyped donors of the cohort, an average of approximately 230,000 unique TCR beta nucleotide sequences were sequenced per donor, about a sixth of them non-productive.

The cohort consisted of some 670 healthy bone marrow donors. At the time of sampling, all cohort members were nominally healthy, though unrecorded immune exposures were likely present. The donor was CMV seronegative and was included in the group of hundreds of seronegative cohort members. A peripheral blood sample was provided by each donor, and peripheral blood mononuclear cells were used for TCR beta sequencing. Genomic DNA extraction from the blood cell samples was performed with the Qiagen DNeasy Blood Extraction Kit. The CDR3 numbers 14 residues from cysteine through phenylalanine. Just the 42-base CDR3 DNA is kept, in frame starting at base 1. CDR1 SGHKS and CDR2 YYEKEE are derived from the germline V gene (reference sequence). V was cut back by 2 bases and J by 4 bases, leaving a gap of 12 bases between them. Study-wide findings and limitations: Roughly uniform sequencing depth across donors was assumed in presence/absence analyses, although this assumption may not hold. A later analysis found that most CMV-associated TCR beta chains appeared HLA-restricted, with HLA associations seemingly driven largely by CMV exposure. V-gene and J-gene trimming of TCR beta chains was associated with a missense DCLRE1C variant in a later genetic analysis, and the association was replicated in an independent cohort. A later analysis reported that several top co-occurrence clusters appeared linked to parvovirus B19, influenza, CMV and Epstein-Barr virus. This cohort had only TCR beta chains sequenced, and the lack of alpha or paired-chain data limited which features could be detected. For the cohort, immune exposure information was limited to CMV serostatus. In a later genetic analysis, fewer N-insertions in productive TCRs were reported among donors in an Asian-associated ancestry cluster than the roughly 700-donor mean. Because HLA typing was missing for some donors at each locus, association tests included only the typed subset. Compared with equally common non-associated chains, HLA-associated TCR beta chains in a later analysis were more clonally expanded and had lower generation probabilities. Most TCR sequences were observed very rarely across donors, whereas some public TCRs were present in many individuals. Linkage disequilibrium might explain the correlated functional status among segregating V segments, but an unknown experimental factor could not be excluded. In a later analysis, the rate of TCR association differed among HLA loci, with DRB1 alleles having the most associated TCRs and HLA-C alleles having the fewest. According to the authors, the approach could potentially be generalized to other disease states and immunological phenotypes. Because the 87-base-pair reads could not distinguish some IMGT-functional V segments, including TRBV6-2 and TRBV6-3, those segments were excluded. Three of the identified cytomegalovirus-associated TCR beta chains were confirmed in vitro to be specific for cytomegalovirus antigens. When HLA alleles, especially DR and DQ, strongly co-occurred, attributing TCR associations to individual alleles was difficult. In a later analysis, 15,000 to 20,000 TCR beta sequences were associated with specific HLA alleles at a false discovery rate of 0.05. Because counts were too low, seventeen rarely observed V segments, including chromosome 9 orphons, were left out of the earlier analysis of a few hundred of the donors. A group of highly shared sequence variants was considered likely to be a technical artifact of the sequencing pipeline. A total of 150 to 200 TCR beta chains were listed by the study as associated with cytomegalovirus. In both the original and validation cohorts, the classifier was reported to diagnose cytomegalovirus status with high specificity and sensitivity. In an earlier analysis of approximately 600 of the donors, most TCR beta V segments were observed in productive rearrangements about 90% or about 30% of the time, broadly matching IMGT annotations. A further reported finding was that TCR beta sequences accurately predicted the HLA-A and HLA-B alleles for most subjects in the first cohort.

Worth noting for this clone: Its antigen is unknown. No qualities accompany the bases; no much larger clone lies one base away.

Preparation of the library involved the immunoSEQ multiplex PCR assay. For the multiplex PCR, a mixture combining 60 forward primers for TCR Vbeta segments and 13 reverse primers for TCR Jbeta segments was used. Amplification of the CDR3 region of rearranged TCR beta genes was performed with a multiplex PCR assay on genomic DNA. The Illumina HiSeq System was used to sequence the amplified TCR beta libraries as 87-base-pair reads. Per the authors' processing: In a later analysis, some 80 million unique TCR beta chains were counted across the 500 to 700 repertoires, and about 10 million of these chains were shared by at least two donors. A nearest-neighbor algorithm error-corrected the raw reads and collapsed the reads into unique sequences, merging closely related sequences to remove PCR and sequencing errors. Alignment of CDR3 sequences to IMGT reference sequences was used to assign V, D and J gene segments. For a sequence to be retained, a match of at least six nucleotides to both a V gene segment and a J gene segment was required. A rearrangement was called productive if the CDR3 had no stop codons and remained in frame with V and J, and every other rearrangement was called non-productive. Following IMGT convention, CDR3 was defined as the stretch from the second conserved V-encoded cysteine to the conserved J-encoded phenylalanine. Sequences without an unambiguous match to a single V gene segment were excluded from the earlier analysis of about 640 of the donors. An earlier analysis of 587 of the donors called V segments functional above 56.7% productive rearrangements and segregating when the between-donor standard deviation exceeded 5%. A statistical classification framework was built for diagnosing cytomegalovirus status from the catalog of TCR beta chain sequences. V and J gene assignment, in a later analysis, came from comparing TCR nucleotide sequences with IMGT/GENE-DB human TR gene sequences. A later analysis assigned CDR3 sequences and most-parsimonious VDJ recombination scenarios with the TCRdist pipeline. A later analysis defined each TCR beta chain by its CDR3 amino acid sequence plus V-gene family, and excluded reads lacking a unique V-gene family. To address suspected cross-contamination and a sequencing artifact, a later analysis removed a few hundred highly shared, low-generation-probability nucleotide sequences. A later analysis calculated a clonal expansion index for each public chain from normalized within-repertoire ranks of inferred template counts. In a later analysis, generation probabilities were computed with a VDJ recombination model fitted to out-of-frame rearrangements, and the resulting probabilities were checked against IGoR. In a later analysis, hypergeometric tests were used to score TCR-TCR, TCR-HLA and TCR-CMV co-occurrence, with a repertoire-size bias correction applied to TCR pairs. In a later analysis, false discovery rates were estimated by permuting HLA or CMV assignments 20 times. In a later analysis, co-occurring TCRs were grouped with DBSCAN, and TCRdist sequence similarity was added when clustering was performed within HLA-allele-positive subsets. Co-occurrence clustering excluded repertoires with fewer than 30,000 or more than 120,000 public chains, plus five with anomalous nucleotide sharing. Imported from immuneACCESS, the table was reduced by TCRdb to in-frame sequences with V and J called. These copies leave out some clones; in studies compared against another copy, an unresolved V gene accounts for under half, and the cause of the remainder is not known. For V, J and clone size, that table is used; D and trimming come from the DNA. The sample records under 150,000 clones, 65% to 85% of which are singletons. More than 0.75% of the sample is in the top ten clones.

The sequence came from a man aged 18-30 years in good health and CMV-seronegative. The rearrangement combines TRBV5-5 with TRBJ1-1, with the D segment identity uncertain. Sequencing was carried out using PBMCs. The encoded CDR3 is CASSFGGAGTEAFF. The DNA sequence is given as TGTGCCAGCAGCTTCGGAGGCGCGGGCACTGAAGCTTTCTTT.